This TCR beta chain originates from a study of shared clonotypes between healthy human individuals. Study findings and constraints: As a rule, naive subsets had a larger estimated richness than memory subsets. In this cohort, only blood was sampled, and tissue repertoires likely differ. All-four-donor shared clonotypes had higher generation probabilities than non-shared clonotypes did.

This CDR3 contains 13 residues. V lost 4 bases and J lost 7, with 12 bases in between. Germline CDR1 and CDR2: SGHRS and YFSETQ. To note about this clone: Its specificity is not known.

Recent vaccinations or acute infections were absent in the healthy HIV-negative adult donors. Repertoires were generated with immunoSEQ multiplex PCR, while TCRdb's copy carries only in-frame clones and drops some. The data contain 780,000 or so clones, 72% of them singletons. This chain uses TRBV5-1 with TRBJ2-1; the D gene could be TRBD1 or TRBD2 (5 bases each). This receptor was obtained from a woman aged 30 to 39 in good health. Sequences were obtained from memory CD4+ T cells sorted from blood. Subset of the sample: CD45RA-negative fraction. CDR3 sequence (DNA): TGCGCCAGCAGCCGGGACGCAGAGAATGAGCAGTTCTTC. Its translation is CASSRDAENEQFF.